These 15 T cell receptor beta chains came from one sample sequenced in a study of blood T cell repertoires in COVID-19. Assay: immunoSEQ multiplex PCR; the TCRdb copy retains only in-frame clones and omits some. The sample holds approximately 65,000 clones; around nine tenths are singletons and the top ten take 5% to 6.5%. The source material was peripheral blood. The source of these receptors is a woman aged 18-29 years with acute or convalescent COVID-19.

The J gene is TRBJ2-7, the V gene TRBV15; perhaps TRBD2 as D (5 bases). Trimming cost V 4 bases and J 1 base, with 8 bases left between them. From germline, CDR1 is LNHNV and CDR2 YYDKDF (reference sequence). This CDR3 has 13 amino acids. The CDR3 DNA reads TGTGCCACCAGCATCGGGGTATCCTACGAGCAGTACTTC. Translated, it gives CATSIGVSYEQYF. Using reference TRBV15 and TRBJ2-7 for the parts outside the CDR3, the full variable domain is DAMVIQNPRYQVTQFGKPVTLSCSQTLNHNVMYWYQQKSSQAPKLLFHYYDKDFNNEADTPDNFQSRRPNTSFCFLDIRSPGLGDTAMYLCATSIGVSYEQYFGPGTRLTVT.

The rearrangement joins TRBV9 to TRBJ1-1; the D is unclear. Deletions cut 3 bases from V and 0 bases from J, with 12 bases between. The CDR3 sequence is 15 residues long. Germline lookup yields CDR1 SGDLS and CDR2 YYNGEE. The CDR3: CASSATGSLNTEAFF. CDR3 coding DNA: TGTGCCAGCAGCGCGACGGGATCCTTGAACACTGAAGCTTTCTTT. Filled out from reference TRBV9 and TRBJ1-1, the complete variable domain reads DSGVTQTPKHLITATGQRVTLRCSPRSGDLSVYWYQQSLDQGLQFLIQYYNGEERAKGNILERFSAQQFPDLHSELNLSSLELGDSALYFCASSATGSLNTEAFFGQGTRLTVV.

The V and J genes are TRBV5-4 and TRBJ2-1; 9 bases are a match to TRBD1. The J segment lost 12 bases and the V segment lost 0 bases, leaving 7 bases of the junction unmatched. Germline CDR1 is SGHNT and CDR2 is YYREEE (reference sequence). The CDR3 covers 14 residues. Written as DNA, the CDR3 is TGTGCCAGCAGCTTGGACGGACAGGGGCGTTTGCAGTTCTTC. The encoded protein is CASSLDGQGRLQFF.

The V gene is TRBV5-1, the J gene TRBJ2-5; 11 bases match TRBD1. CDR1 is SGHRS and CDR2 is YFSETQ in the germline V gene. The ends lost 2 bases at V and 4 bases at J; junction bases unmatched: 7. There are 16 residues in the CDR3. The CDR3 sequence is CASSFSGTGGTETQYF. CDR3 sequence (DNA): TGCGCCAGCAGCTTTAGTGGGACAGGGGGGACAGAGACCCAGTACTTC. Using reference TRBV5-1 and TRBJ2-5 for the parts outside the CDR3, the full variable domain is KAGVTQTPRYLIKTRGQQVTLSCSPISGHRSVSWYQQTPGQGLQFLFEYFSETQRNKGNFPGRFSGRQFSNSRSEMNVSTLELGDSALYLCASSFSGTGGTETQYFGPGTRLLVL.

The chain is built from TRBV28 and TRBJ1-2; TRBD1 matches at 7 bases. Germline CDR1 reads MDHEN; CDR2 reads SYDVKM. This CDR3 is 14 amino acids long. J lost 8 bases, V lost 6 bases, and 12 bases had no gene match. CDR3 sequence (DNA): TGTGCCAGCAGCGAGGGGGGCAGGGGGACGGGCTACACCTTC. It codes for CASSEGGRGTGYTF.

In this sample, this clone turned up once. The gene calls are TRBV11-3 and TRBJ2-3; 8 nucleotides align to TRBD2. Germline V gene data show CDR1 as SGHNT and CDR2 as YENEEA. This CDR3 has 19 amino acids. V gave up 7 bases and J gave up 0 bases; unmatched junction bases: 18. The CDR3 is CASTPLNVAGLSSTDTQYF. The CDR3 bases are TGTGCCAGCACCCCACTCAACGTAGCGGGATTGTCGAGCACAGATACGCAGTATTTT.

For the CDR3, the DNA is TGTGCCAGCACCCCCGGGGGACCTTTTTCGGACTACACCTTC. Translation: CASTPGGPFSDYTF. The J gene is TRBJ1-2, the V gene TRBV28, with a possible D match to TRBD1 (5 bases). V dropped 7 bases and J dropped 10 bases, with 22 bases sitting between them. Germline V gene data show CDR1 as MDHEN and CDR2 as SYDVKM. CDR3 size: 14 residues.

J is TRBJ1-6 and V is TRBV6-5; D remains ambiguous. This CDR3 has 12 residues. V gave up 6 bases and J gave up 10 bases, with 10 bases separating them. Germline CDR1 and CDR2: MNHEY and SVGAGI. The CDR3 sequence is CASSWSGSPLHF. The CDR3 coding sequence is TGTGCCAGCAGCTGGAGTGGCTCACCCCTCCACTTT.

The chain uses TRBV19 and TRBJ1-5; the match to TRBD1 covers 9 bases. V was pared by 5 bases and J by 4 bases, with 9 bases of the junction left unmatched. The CDR3 runs 16 residues. Germline loops: CDR1 LNHDA, CDR2 SQIVND (reference sequence). This CDR3 is CASSVIPGQGNQPQHF. The CDR3 nucleotides are TGTGCCAGTAGTGTCATACCGGGACAGGGTAATCAGCCCCAGCATTTT.

The chain uses TRBV3-1 (or the pseudogene TRBV3-2) and TRBJ1-1, with 8 bases lining up with TRBD1. The V segment lost 1 base and the J segment 0 bases; nucleotides outside the gene matches: 7. The CDR3 is 17 amino acids. Germline CDR1 reads LGHDT; CDR2 reads YNNKEL (reference sequence). CDR3 loop: CASSQGTGRVMNTEAFF. In DNA form, the CDR3 reads TGTGCCAGCAGCCAAGGGACAGGGCGTGTTATGAACACTGAAGCTTTCTTT.

This chain uses TRBV7-9 with TRBJ1-4; 8 bases fit TRBD1. The germline gives CDR1 SEHNR, CDR2 FQNEAQ (reference sequence). The CDR3 has 19 residues. The V and J ends lost 3 bases and 6 bases, in that order; junction bases with no gene match: 18. The CDR3 region has the DNA TGTGCCAGCAGCTTTGGGGCGGCAGGGGGCACGGCTACTTATGAAAAACTGTTTTTT. Translation: CASSFGAAGGTATYEKLFF.

The rearrangement links TRBV19 to TRBJ1-6; 10 bases match TRBD1. Germline V gives CDR1 LNHDA, CDR2 SQIVND (reference sequence). V dropped 4 bases and J dropped 10; count of bases not matched to a gene: 4. The CDR3 consists of 14 residues. The CDR3 nucleotides are TGTGCCAGTAGTAGACAGGGGGCTGGCTCACCCCTCCACTTT. Its translation is CASSRQGAGSPLHF.

The chain carries TRBV7-9 and TRBJ1-1; 7 bases align to TRBD1. CDR3 length: 15 amino acids. Germline-derived CDR1 and CDR2 are SEHNR and FQNEAQ (reference sequence). The V segment lost 0 bases and the J segment 8 bases; nucleotides outside the gene matches: 9. CDR3 sequence reads: CASSLAVRGPLEAFF. DNA for the CDR3: TGTGCCAGCAGCTTAGCAGTGAGGGGGCCCTTAGAAGCTTTCTTT.

V gene TRBV5-1 combines with J gene TRBJ1-2, with D possibly being TRBD1 (5 bases). The CDR3 covers 17 residues. Trimming removed 2 bases from V and 7 bases from J, with 24 bases in between. Germline-derived CDR1 and CDR2 are SGHRS and YFSETQ. The CDR3 DNA reads TGCGCCAGCAGCTTTTCTCCTGAGGAGGGGCGAGCGGGTGGCTACACCTTC. Protein sequence: CASSFSPEEGRAGGYTF.

This clone was observed once. The chain combines TRBV3-1 (or the pseudogene TRBV3-2) with TRBJ1-5; 7 nucleotides line up with TRBD1. The CDR3 totals 14 residues. Germline CDR1 reads LGHDT; CDR2 reads YNNKEL (reference sequence). Germline trimming cut 1 base from V and 4 bases from J; bases unmatched to any gene: 1. CDR3 in amino acids: CASSQGRGNQPQHF. CDR3 coding DNA: TGTGCCAGCAGCCAAGGCAGGGGGAATCAGCCCCAGCATTTT.